The T cell receptor (beta chain) described here comes from a study of shared clonotypes between healthy human individuals. Regarding the study as a whole: Generation of non-shared clonotypes was less probable than generation of clonotypes shared by all four donors. Estimated richness was generally greater in naive than memory subsets.

CD45RA-negative memory and CD45RA+ naive subsets were split from the CD4+ cells. A note on this clone: The antigen remains undetermined.

In the study's own analysis: Sequence data from immunoSEQ were junction-only and lacked quality scores; consequently, filtering differed. Sequenced by immunoSEQ multiplex PCR; TCRdb stores in-frame clones only, minus some. V, J and clone size were drawn from that table, and D and trimming were deduced from the DNA. Of 950,000 to 1,300,000 clones in the sample, around 75% are singletons; the top ten hold about 1.5%. The clonotype originates from a man in his late teens or twenties in good health. The sample comprised memory CD4+ T cells sorted from blood. Subset described: CD45RA-negative fraction.

The CDR3 loop is CAISVGGTSTDTQYF. CDR3 nucleotides: TGTGCCATCAGTGTGGGCGGTACTAGCACAGATACGCAGTATTTT. The genes are TRBV10-3 and TRBJ2-3; no firm D call. Trimming left V 4 bases short and J 0 bases short, with 11 bases between. The CDR3 spans 15 residues. From germline, CDR1 is ENHRY and CDR2 SYGVKD.